This entry is about one T cell receptor beta chain. Its antigen is still unknown. The CDR3 totals 13 residues. This sample was included in a study of monozygotic twins with inflammatory bowel disease. Findings and limits, study-wide: What may have added variability to patient repertoires is that immunosuppressive treatments differed.

Following a re-call of the 5' RACE reads, TCRdb has one entry per CDR3 protein and lacks DNA. The sample includes 200,000 to 250,000 distinct CDR3 sequences. This sequence originates from a human donor with ulcerative colitis or Crohn's disease, or a healthy co-twin of an affected twin (not recorded which). The V gene is TRBV12-3 or TRBV12-4, the J gene TRBJ2-3. The sample taken for sequencing was blood. Here the CDR3 reads CASRPDSSDTQYF.